This T cell receptor beta chain derives from a study of identical twins. J lost 4 bases, V lost 3 bases, and 11 bases had no gene match. Per the germline V gene, CDR1 is LGHNA and CDR2 is YNFKEQ. The length of the CDR3 is 17 residues. From the 5' RACE reads, TCRdb called clonotypes with MiXCR, one entry per CDR3 protein. The sample lists hundreds of thousands of distinct CDR3 sequences, roughly an eighth occurring once. The data were also submitted as part of a second study, on yellow fever vaccine responses in identical twins.

The specimen sequenced was PBMCs. The sequence derives from a woman aged 18-35 years in good health. The genes are TRBV4-2 and TRBJ2-3; 9 positions agree with TRBD2. As DNA, the CDR3 is TGTGCCAGCAGCCAGCCTGTAGCGGGAGTCGGGGCAGATACGCAGTATTTT. It specifies CASSQPVAGVGADTQYF.